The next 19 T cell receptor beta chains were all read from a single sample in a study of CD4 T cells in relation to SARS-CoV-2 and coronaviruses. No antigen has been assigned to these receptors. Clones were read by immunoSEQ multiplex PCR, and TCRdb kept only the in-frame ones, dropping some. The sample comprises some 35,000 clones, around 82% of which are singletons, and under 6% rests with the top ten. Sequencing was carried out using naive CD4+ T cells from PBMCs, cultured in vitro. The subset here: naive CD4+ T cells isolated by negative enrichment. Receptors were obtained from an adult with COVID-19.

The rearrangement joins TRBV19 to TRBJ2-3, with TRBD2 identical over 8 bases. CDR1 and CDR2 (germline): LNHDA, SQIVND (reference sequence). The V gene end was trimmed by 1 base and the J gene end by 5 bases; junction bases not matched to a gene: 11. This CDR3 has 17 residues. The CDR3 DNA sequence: TGTGCCAGTAGTATAGTCCAGCGGGAGATACTGGTAGATACGCAGTATTTT. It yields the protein CASSIVQREILVDTQYF.

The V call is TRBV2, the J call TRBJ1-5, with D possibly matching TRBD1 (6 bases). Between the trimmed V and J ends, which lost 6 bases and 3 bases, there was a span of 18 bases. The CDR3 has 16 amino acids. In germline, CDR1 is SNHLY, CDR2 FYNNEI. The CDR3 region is CASSAGTSPINQPQHF. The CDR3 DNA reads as TGTGCCAGCAGCGCCGGGACATCCCCCATCAATCAGCCCCAGCATTTT.

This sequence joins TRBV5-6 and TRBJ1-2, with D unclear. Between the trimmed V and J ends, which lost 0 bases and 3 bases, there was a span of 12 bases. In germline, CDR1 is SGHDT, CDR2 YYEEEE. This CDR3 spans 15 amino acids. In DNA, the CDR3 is TGTGCCAGCAGCTTGGCGCCAGGAGAGCACTATGGCTACACCTTC. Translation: CASSLAPGEHYGYTF.

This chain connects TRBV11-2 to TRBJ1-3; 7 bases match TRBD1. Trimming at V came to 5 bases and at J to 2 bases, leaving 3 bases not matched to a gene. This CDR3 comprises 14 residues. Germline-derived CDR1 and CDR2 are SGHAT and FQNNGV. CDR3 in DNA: TGTGCCAGCAGCCAAACAGGGGCTGGAAACACCATATATTTT. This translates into CASSQTGAGNTIYF.

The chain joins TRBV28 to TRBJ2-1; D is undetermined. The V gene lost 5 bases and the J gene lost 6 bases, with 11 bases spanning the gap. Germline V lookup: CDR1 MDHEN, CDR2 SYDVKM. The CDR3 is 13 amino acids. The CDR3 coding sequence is TGTGCCAGCAGTCCGTCTCCTATCAATGAGCAGTTCTTC. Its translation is CASSPSPINEQFF.

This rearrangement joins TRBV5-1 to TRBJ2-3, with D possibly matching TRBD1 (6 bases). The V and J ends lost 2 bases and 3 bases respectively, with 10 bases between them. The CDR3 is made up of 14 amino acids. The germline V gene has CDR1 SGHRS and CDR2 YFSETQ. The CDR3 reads CASSFGRGTDTQYF. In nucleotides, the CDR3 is TGCGCCAGCAGCTTCGGTAGGGGGACAGATACGCAGTATTTT.

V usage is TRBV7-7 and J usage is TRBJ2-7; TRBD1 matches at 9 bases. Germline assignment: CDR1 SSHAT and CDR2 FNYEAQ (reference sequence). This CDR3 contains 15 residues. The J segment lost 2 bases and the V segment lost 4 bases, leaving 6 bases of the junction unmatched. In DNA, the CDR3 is TGTGCCAGCAGCTGGTCCGGGACAGGGACCTACGAGCAGTACTTC. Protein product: CASSWSGTGTYEQYF.

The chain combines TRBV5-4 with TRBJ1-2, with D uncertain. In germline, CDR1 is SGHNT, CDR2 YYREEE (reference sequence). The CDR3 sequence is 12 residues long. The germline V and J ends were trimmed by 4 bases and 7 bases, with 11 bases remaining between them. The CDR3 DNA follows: TGTGCCAGCAGCAGCTCTCTTTTTGGCTACACCTTC. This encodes CASSSSLFGYTF.

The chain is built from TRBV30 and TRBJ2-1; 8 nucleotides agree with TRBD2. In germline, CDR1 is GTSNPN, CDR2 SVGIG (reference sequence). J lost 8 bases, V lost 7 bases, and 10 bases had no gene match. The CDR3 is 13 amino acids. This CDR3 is CAYLEREFDEQFF. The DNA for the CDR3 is TGTGCCTATTTAGAGCGGGAGTTCGATGAGCAGTTCTTC. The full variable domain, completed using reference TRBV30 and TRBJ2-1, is SQTIHQWPATLVQPVGSPLSLECTVEGTSNPNLYWYRQAAGRGLQLLFYSVGIGQISSEVPQNLSASRPQDRQFILSSKKLLLSDSGFYLCAYLEREFDEQFFGPGTRLTVL.

This CDR3 reads CASSVADSDHQETQYF. CDR3 coding DNA: TGTGCCAGCAGCGTAGCGGATAGCGACCACCAAGAGACCCAGTACTTC. V and J are TRBV9 and TRBJ2-5; the D gene is possibly TRBD2 (5 bases). The V gene's germline CDR1 is SGDLS and CDR2 YYNGEE. The V end was cut by 0 bases, the J end by 0 bases, with 12 bases between. The CDR3 is 16 residues long. Variable domain in full (rest from reference TRBV9 and TRBJ2-5): DSGVTQTPKHLITATGQRVTLRCSPRSGDLSVYWYQQSLDQGLQFLIQYYNGEERAKGNILERFSAQQFPDLHSELNLSSLELGDSALYFCASSVADSDHQETQYFGPGTRLLVL.

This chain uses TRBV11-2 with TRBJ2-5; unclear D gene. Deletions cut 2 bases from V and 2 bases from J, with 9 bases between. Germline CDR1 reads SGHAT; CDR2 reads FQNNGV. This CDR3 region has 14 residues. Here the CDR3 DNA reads TGTGCCAGCAGCTTAAGACTGTATCAAGAGACCCAGTACTTC. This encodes CASSLRLYQETQYF.

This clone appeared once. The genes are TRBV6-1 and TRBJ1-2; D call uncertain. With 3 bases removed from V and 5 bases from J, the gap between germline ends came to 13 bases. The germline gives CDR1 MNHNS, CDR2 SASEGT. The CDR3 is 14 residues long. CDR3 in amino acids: CASSDRPGGYGYTF. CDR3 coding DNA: TGTGCCAGCAGTGACAGACCGGGTGGGTATGGCTACACCTTC.

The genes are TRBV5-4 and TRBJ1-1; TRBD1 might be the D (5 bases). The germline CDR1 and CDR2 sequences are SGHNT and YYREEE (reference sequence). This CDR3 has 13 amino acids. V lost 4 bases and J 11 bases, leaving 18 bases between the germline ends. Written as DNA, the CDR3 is TGTGCCAGCAGCGGATCAGGGTGGGAAAGGGCTTTCTTT. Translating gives CASSGSGWERAFF. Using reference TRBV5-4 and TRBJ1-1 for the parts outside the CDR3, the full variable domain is ETGVTQSPTHLIKTRGQQVTLRCSSQSGHNTVSWYQQALGQGPQFIFQYYREEENGRGNFPPRFSGLQFPNYSSELNVNALELDDSALYLCASSGSGWERAFFGQGTRLTVV.

The CDR3: CASSASVWASGFDEQFF. In nucleotides, the CDR3 is TGTGCCAGCAGTGCCTCTGTGTGGGCTAGTGGATTCGATGAGCAGTTCTTC. V is TRBV28 and J is TRBJ2-1; D remains ambiguous. This CDR3 has 17 residues. Germline-derived CDR1 and CDR2 are MDHEN and SYDVKM. V was trimmed by 5 bases and J by 8 bases, leaving 25 bases between them.

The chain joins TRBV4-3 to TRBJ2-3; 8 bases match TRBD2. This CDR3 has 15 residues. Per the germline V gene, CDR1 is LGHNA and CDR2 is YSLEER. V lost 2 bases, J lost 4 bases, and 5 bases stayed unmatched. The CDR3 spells CASSQYGRGADTQYF. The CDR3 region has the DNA TGCGCCAGCAGCCAATACGGGAGGGGGGCAGATACGCAGTATTTT.

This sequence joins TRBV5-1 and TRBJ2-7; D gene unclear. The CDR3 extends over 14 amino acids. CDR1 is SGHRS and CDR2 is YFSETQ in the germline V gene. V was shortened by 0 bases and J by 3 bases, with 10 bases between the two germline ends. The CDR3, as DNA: TGCGCCAGCAGCTTGGAAGGGTTTCTCTACGAGCAGTACTTC. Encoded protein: CASSLEGFLYEQYF. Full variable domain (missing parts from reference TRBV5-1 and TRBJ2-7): KAGVTQTPRYLIKTRGQQVTLSCSPISGHRSVSWYQQTPGQGLQFLFEYFSETQRNKGNFPGRFSGRQFSNSRSEMNVSTLELGDSALYLCASSLEGFLYEQYFGPGTRLTVT.

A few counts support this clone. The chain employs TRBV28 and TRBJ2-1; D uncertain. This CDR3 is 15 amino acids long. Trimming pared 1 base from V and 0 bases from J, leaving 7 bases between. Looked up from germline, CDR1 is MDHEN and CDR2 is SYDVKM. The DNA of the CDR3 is TGTGCCAGCAGTTTATCGGGCGGCTCCTACAATGAGCAGTTCTTC. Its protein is CASSLSGGSYNEQFF.

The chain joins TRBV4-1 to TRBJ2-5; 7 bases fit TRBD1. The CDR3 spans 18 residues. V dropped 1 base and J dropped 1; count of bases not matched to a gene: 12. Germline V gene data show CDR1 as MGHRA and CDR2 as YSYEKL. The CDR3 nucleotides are TGCGCCAGCAGCCAAGTCCCCCTCCTAGAGGGGGCCCAAGAGACCCAGTACTTC. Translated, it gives CASSQVPLLEGAQETQYF.

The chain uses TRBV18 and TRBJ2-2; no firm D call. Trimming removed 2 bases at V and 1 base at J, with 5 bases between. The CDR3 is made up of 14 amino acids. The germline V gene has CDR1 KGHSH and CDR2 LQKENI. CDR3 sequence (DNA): TGTGCCAGCTCACCAGGGCAGAACACCGGGGAGCTGTTTTTT. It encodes CASSPGQNTGELFF.